This T cell receptor beta chain was documented in a study of T-cell memory formation after mild COVID-19. In this sample, this clonotype turned up a few times. The CDR3 length is 19 residues. Germline V CDR1 and CDR2: SGHTA, FQGTGA. Trimming cost V 6 bases and J 0 bases, with 27 bases left between them. In TCRdb, the 5' RACE reads were re-called with MiXCR into one record per CDR3 protein. The sample has some 68,000 distinct CDR3 sequences, roughly 17% seen once; the top ten hold 31%. Sequencing was performed on PBMCs or a T cell subset sorted from them (not recorded which). This TCR came from an adult woman who had mild COVID-19 (a few samples of this study predate the infection). Cell type and time point are not known. V usage is TRBV7-3 and J usage is TRBJ2-7; D gene uncertain. The CDR3 region is CASRRKAGSLTDLSYEQYF. DNA for the CDR3: TGTGCCAGCAGAAGGAAGGCTGGCAGCTTGACGGACCTCTCCTACGAGCAGTACTTC.